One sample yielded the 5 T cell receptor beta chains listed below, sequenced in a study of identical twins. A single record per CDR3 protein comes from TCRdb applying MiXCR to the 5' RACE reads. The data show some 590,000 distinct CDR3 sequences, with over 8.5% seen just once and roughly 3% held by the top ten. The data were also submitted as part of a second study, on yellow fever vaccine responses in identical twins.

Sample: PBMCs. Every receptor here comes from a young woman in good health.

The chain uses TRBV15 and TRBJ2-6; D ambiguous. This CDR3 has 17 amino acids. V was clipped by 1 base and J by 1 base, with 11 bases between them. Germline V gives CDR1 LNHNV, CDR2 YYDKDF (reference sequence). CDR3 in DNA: TGTGCCACCAGCAGAGGTTTACCCAATTCTGGGGCCAACGTCCTGACTTTC. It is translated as CATSRGLPNSGANVLTF.

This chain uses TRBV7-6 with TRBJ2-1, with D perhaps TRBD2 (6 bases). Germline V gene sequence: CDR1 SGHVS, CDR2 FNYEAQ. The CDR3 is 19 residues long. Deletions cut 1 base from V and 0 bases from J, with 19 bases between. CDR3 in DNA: TGTGCCAGCAGCTTAGTGGGCGGGATGGGGGTGAGCTCCTACAATGAGCAGTTCTTC. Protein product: CASSLVGGMGVSSYNEQFF. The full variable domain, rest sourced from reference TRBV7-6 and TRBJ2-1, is GAGVSQSPRYKVTKRGQDVALRCDPISGHVSLYWYRQALGQGPEFLTYFNYEAQQDKSGLPNDRFSAERPEGSISTLTIQRTEQRDSAMYRCASSLVGGMGVSSYNEQFFGPGTRLTVL.

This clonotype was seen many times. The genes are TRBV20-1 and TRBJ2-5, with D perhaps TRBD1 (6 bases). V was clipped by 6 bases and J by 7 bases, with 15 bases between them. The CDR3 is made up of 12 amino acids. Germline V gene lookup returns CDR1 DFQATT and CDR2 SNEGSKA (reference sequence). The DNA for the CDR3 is TGCAGTGCCACAGACAGGCCGAGGACCCAGTACTTC. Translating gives CSATDRPRTQYF.

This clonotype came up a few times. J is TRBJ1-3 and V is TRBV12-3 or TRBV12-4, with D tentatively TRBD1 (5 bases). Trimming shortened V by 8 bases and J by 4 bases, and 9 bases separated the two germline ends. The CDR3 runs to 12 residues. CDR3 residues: CASPGIGNTIYF. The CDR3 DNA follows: TGTGCCAGCCCAGGGATAGGAAACACCATATATTTT.

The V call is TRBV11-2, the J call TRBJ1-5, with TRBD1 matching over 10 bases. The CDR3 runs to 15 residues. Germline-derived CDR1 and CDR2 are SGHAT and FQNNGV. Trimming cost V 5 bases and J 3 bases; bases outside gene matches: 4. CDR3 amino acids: CASSPGQGINQPQHF. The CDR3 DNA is TGTGCCAGCAGCCCGGGACAGGGGATCAATCAGCCCCAGCATTTT.